The following is a TCR beta chain sequence with its context. Its antigen remains unidentified. Stated treatment: approximately 9-day PBMC culture with coronavirus spike peptide pools or control peptides (ViraFEST assay). The data stem from a study of vaccination and CD4 T cells after COVID-19. Sequence data for DNA of cultured CD4+ T cells were generated by the Oncomine TCR Beta short-read assay. TCRdb redid the calling of the PCR reads with MiXCR, one entry per CDR3 protein. The data show around 15,000 distinct CDR3 sequences, approximately 53% seen once. V lost 5 bases and J 6 bases, leaving 9 bases between the germline ends. The length of the CDR3 is 12 residues. Germline values: CDR1 SEHNR, CDR2 FQNEAQ (reference sequence).

The sequence was collected from a human donor who had recovered from COVID-19. This chain joins TRBV7-9 and TRBJ2-3; D unresolved. Source material: CD4+ T cells from blood, cultured in vitro. CDR3 nucleotide sequence: TGTGCCAGCAGCCGATCTTTGGATACGCAGTATTTT. Its translation: CASSRSLDTQYF.